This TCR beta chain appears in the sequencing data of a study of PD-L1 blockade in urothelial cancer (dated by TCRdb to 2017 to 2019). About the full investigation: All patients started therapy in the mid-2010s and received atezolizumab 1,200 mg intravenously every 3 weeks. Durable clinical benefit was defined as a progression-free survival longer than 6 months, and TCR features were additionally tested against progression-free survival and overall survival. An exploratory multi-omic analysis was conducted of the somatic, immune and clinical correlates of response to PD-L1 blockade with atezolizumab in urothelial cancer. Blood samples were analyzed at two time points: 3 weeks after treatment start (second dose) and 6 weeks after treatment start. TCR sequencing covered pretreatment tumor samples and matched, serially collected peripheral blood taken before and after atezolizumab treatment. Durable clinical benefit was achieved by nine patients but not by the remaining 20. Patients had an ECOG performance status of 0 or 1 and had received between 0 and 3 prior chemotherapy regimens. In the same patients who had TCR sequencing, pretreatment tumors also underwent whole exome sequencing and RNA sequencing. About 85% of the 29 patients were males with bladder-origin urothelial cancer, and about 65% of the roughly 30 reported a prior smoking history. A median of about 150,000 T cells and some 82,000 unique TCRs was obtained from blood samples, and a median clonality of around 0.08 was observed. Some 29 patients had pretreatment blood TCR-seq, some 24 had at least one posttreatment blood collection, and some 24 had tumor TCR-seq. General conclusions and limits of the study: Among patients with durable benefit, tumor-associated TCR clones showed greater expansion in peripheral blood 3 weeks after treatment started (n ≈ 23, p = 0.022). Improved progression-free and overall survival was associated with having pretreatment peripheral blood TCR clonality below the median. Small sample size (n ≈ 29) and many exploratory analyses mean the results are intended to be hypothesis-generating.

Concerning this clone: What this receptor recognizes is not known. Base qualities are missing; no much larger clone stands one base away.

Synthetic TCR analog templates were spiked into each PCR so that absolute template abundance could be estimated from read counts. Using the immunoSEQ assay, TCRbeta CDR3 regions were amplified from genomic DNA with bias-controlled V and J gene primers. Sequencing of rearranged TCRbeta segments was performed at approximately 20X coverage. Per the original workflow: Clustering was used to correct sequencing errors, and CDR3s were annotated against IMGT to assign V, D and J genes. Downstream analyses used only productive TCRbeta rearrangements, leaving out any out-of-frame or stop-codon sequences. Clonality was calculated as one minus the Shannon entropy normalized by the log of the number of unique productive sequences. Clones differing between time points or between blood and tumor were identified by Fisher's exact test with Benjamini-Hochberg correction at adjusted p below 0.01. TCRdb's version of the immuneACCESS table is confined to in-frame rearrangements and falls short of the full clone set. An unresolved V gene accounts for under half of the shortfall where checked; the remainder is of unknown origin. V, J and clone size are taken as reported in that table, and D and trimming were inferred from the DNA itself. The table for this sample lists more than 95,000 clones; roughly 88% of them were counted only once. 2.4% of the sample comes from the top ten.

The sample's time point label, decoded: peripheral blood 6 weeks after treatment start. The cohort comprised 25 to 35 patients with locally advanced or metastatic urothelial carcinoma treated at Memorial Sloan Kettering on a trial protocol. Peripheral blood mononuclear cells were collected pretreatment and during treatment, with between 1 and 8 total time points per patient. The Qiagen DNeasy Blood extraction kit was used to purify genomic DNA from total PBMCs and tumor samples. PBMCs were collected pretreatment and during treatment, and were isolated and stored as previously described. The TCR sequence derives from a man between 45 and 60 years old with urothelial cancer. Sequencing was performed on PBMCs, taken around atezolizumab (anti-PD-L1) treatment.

The nucleotide sequence is given as TGTGCCTGGAGAGGGCAGGGGGCGAGGGAGACCCAGTACTTC. Translated, this is CAWRGQGARETQYF. Rearrangement joined TRBV30 to TRBJ2-5, and 8 junction bases match TRBD1. The germline V gene (reference sequence) specifies GTSNPN as CDR1 and SVGIG as CDR2. Counted from cysteine to phenylalanine, this CDR3 has 14 amino acids. Solely the CDR3 DNA is kept, with 42 bases framed from the first base. The junction shows trimming of 3 bases on V and 5 bases on J, and the gene matches do not reach 8 bases of it.